This is a list of T cell receptor beta chains from one sample in a study of regulatory T cells in long-lasting Graves disease. TCRdb redid the calling of the multiplex PCR reads with MiXCR, one entry per CDR3 protein. The sample lists about 420,000 distinct CDR3 sequences; about 17% were seen once. The same data also went into a second study, on T cells in Graves' hyperthyroidism and ophthalmopathy.

The sample consisted of peripheral blood mononuclear cells (PBMCs), taken at new diagnosis, from a patient treated with antithyroid drugs. The receptors derive from a woman aged 18-29 years with Graves disease. The CDR3 runs from the conserved cysteine through the conserved F or W. Fields, in order: V gene, D gene, clone size, J gene, CDR3 DNA, CDR3 protein. A D gene is named only where the DNA matches it firmly. Size is omitted from some rows. Given values are once, few, many or a class for expanded clones.

V: TRBV5-6
D: NA
size: few
J: TRBJ2-3
DNA: TGTGCCAGCAGCTTGGGCAGGGGTTTTTCAGATACGCAGTATTTT
CDR3: CASSLGRGFSDTQYF

V: TRBV27
D: NA
size: few
J: TRBJ2-7
DNA: TGTGCCAGCAGTTTATTCGGTTCCTACGAGCAGTACTTC
CDR3: CASSLFGSYEQYF

V: TRBV30
D: TRBD2
size: few
J: TRBJ2-7
DNA: TGTGCCTGGAGTGTACTTAGCGGGAGCTTCAACGAGCAGTACTTC
CDR3: CAWSVLSGSFNEQYF

V: TRBV7-2
D: TRBD1
size: many
J: TRBJ2-3
DNA: TGTGCCAGCAGCACGACAGGGGGGACAGATACGCAGTATTTT
CDR3: CASSTTGGTDTQYF

V: TRBV11-2
D: NA
size: few
J: TRBJ2-2
DNA: TGTGCCAGCAGTTGGGGTTCGGCGGTAGCCGGGGAGCTGTTTTTT
CDR3: CASSWGSAVAGELFF

V: TRBV24-1
D: NA
size: many
J: TRBJ2-3
DNA: TGTGCCACCAGTGTCGGGAGTCGGAATACGCAGTATTTT
CDR3: CATSVGSRNTQYF

V: TRBV7-6
D: NA
size: NA
J: TRBJ1-1
DNA: TGTGCCAGCAGCCCCCAAGGGGGGTGGACTGAAGCTTTCTTT
CDR3: CASSPQGGWTEAFF

V: TRBV7-6
D: TRBD2
size: many
J: TRBJ2-1
DNA: TGTGCCAGCAGCTTGGGACTAGCGGGCCTAAATGAGCAGTTCTTC
CDR3: CASSLGLAGLNEQFF

V: TRBV28
D: NA
size: few
J: TRBJ2-6
DNA: TGTGCCGGCGGAAGCGGTTCTGGGGCCAACGTCCTGACTTTC
CDR3: CAGGSGSGANVLTF

V: TRBV20-1
D: NA
size: many
J: TRBJ2-7
DNA: TGCAGTGCCCAGGGCGAACGGATTTCCTACGAGCAGTACTTC
CDR3: CSAQGERISYEQYF

V: TRBV12-3/TRBV12-4
D: TRBD2
size: few
J: TRBJ2-1
DNA: TGTGCCAGCAGTTCGGCTGGACTAGCGGGTTCCTACAATGAGCAGTTCTTC
CDR3: CASSSAGLAGSYNEQFF

V: TRBV29-1
D: TRBD2
size: NA
J: TRBJ2-1
DNA: TGCAGCGTTGAAGCAAGGTGGGGCTTAATGCGGGAGGGCTCCTACAATGAGCAGTTCTTC
CDR3: CSVEARWGLMREGSYNEQFF

V: TRBV24-1
D: TRBD2
size: NA
J: TRBJ2-3
DNA: TGTGCCACCAGTCGTTCTAGCGGACCCACAGATACGCAGTATTTT
CDR3: CATSRSSGPTDTQYF

V: TRBV28
D: NA
size: few
J: TRBJ2-1
DNA: TGTGCCAGCAGTTTCCCCCGGCAGGGCAATGAGCAGTTCTTC
CDR3: CASSFPRQGNEQFF

V: TRBV27
D: TRBD2
size: many
J: TRBJ2-4
DNA: TGTGCCAGCAGTCCCACGCCACGGACTAGCGGATATACACCACTAGCCAAAAACATTCAGTACTTC
CDR3: CASSPTPRTSGYTPLAKNIQYF

V: TRBV18
D: NA
size: many
J: TRBJ1-1
DNA: TGTGCCAGCAGCCAACAGGGTTCTACTGAAGCTTTCTTT
CDR3: CASSQQGSTEAFF

V: TRBV6-1
D: TRBD2
size: many
J: TRBJ2-1
DNA: TGTGCCAGCGGCCTAGCGGGCGACTACAATGAGCAGTTCTTC
CDR3: CASGLAGDYNEQFF

V: TRBV4-2
D: NA
size: NA
J: TRBJ1-5
DNA: TGTGCCAGCAGCCAGGGGACCAATCAGCCCCAGCATTTT
CDR3: CASSQGTNQPQHF